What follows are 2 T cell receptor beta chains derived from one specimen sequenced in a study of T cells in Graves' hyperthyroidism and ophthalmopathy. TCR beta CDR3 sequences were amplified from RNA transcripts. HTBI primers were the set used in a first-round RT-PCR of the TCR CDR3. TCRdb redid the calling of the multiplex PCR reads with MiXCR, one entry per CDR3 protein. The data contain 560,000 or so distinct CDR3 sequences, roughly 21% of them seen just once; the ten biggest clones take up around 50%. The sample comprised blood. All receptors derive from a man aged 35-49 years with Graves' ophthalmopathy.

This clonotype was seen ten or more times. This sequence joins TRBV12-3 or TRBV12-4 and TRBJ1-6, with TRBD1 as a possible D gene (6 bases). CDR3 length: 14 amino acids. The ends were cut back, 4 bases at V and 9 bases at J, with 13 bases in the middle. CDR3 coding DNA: TGTGCCAGCAGTTCCCGGACAGCAAGTTCACCCCTCCACTTT. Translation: CASSSRTASSPLHF.

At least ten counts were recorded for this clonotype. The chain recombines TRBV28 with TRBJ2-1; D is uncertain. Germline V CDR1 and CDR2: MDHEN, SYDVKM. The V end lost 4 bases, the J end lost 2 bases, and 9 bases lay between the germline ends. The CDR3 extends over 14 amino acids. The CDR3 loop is CASSSPGPYNEQFF. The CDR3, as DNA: TGTGCCAGCAGTTCCCCCGGGCCCTACAATGAGCAGTTCTTC.